One and the same sample provided the 4 T cell receptor beta chains below, sequenced in a study of T cell responses to AZD1222 COVID-19 vaccine. TCRdb's copy holds only in-frame clones and misses some; the assay was immunoSEQ multiplex PCR. Of approximately 94,000 clones listed, approximately 87% were seen once; the top ten hold about a sixth. The sample consisted of peripheral blood, taken on day 0 of AZD1222 vaccination. The receptors derive from an adult in good health.

This rearrangement joins TRBV5-1 to TRBJ1-2; TRBD1 matches at 7 bases. There are 15 residues in the CDR3. The germline V gene has CDR1 SGHRS and CDR2 YFSETQ. Losses at the gene ends were 0 bases for V and 5 bases for J; bases not matched to a gene: 7. In DNA form, the CDR3 reads TGCGCCAGCAGCTTGGCTCAGGACAGGATTTATGGCTACACCTTC. It specifies CASSLAQDRIYGYTF.

This chain links TRBV5-1 with TRBJ1-1, with unresolved D. Trimming pared 4 bases from V and 4 bases from J, leaving 14 bases between. The CDR3 runs 14 residues. CDR1 is SGHRS and CDR2 is YFSETQ in the germline V gene. The CDR3 DNA follows: TGCGCCAGCAGCCCCGGTGGGAGGGCCACTGAAGCTTTCTTT. Its translation: CASSPGGRATEAFF.

The chain employs TRBV6-5 and TRBJ2-7; 7 nucleotides line up with TRBD2. CDR3 length equals 15 residues. V gave up 6 bases and J gave up 4 bases; unmatched junction bases: 12. In germline, CDR1 is MNHEY, CDR2 SVGAGI. This CDR3 reads CASSQTSASPYEQYF. The CDR3 nucleotides are TGTGCCAGCAGCCAAACTAGCGCTTCGCCTTACGAGCAGTACTTC.

The chain uses TRBV3-1 (or the pseudogene TRBV3-2) and TRBJ1-1, with D unresolved. This CDR3 has 14 residues. From germline, CDR1 is LGHDT and CDR2 YNNKEL (reference sequence). V lost 2 bases, J lost 1 base, and 8 bases lay in between. The CDR3 sequence: CASSQFVANTEAFF. CDR3 in DNA: TGTGCCAGCAGCCAATTCGTAGCGAACACTGAAGCTTTCTTT.